This entry concerns a single T cell receptor (beta chain). Its specificity is unknown. CDR3 length equals 13 residues. Trimming cost V 3 bases and J 0 bases, with 6 bases left between them. Germline V gives CDR1 LGHDT, CDR2 YNNKEL (reference sequence). The data were taken from a study of T-cell memory formation after mild COVID-19. Study context: Largely, TCR clusters stayed within a single donor.

From 5'RACE with constant-segment primers came TCR alpha and TCR beta cDNA libraries that carried sample barcodes and UMIs. One entry per CDR3 protein results from TCRdb running MiXCR on the 5' RACE reads. The sample lists approximately 210,000 distinct CDR3 sequences, 15% to 20% seen once, with 2% to 3% in the top ten. Study-wide results and limits: Day 37-peaking second-wave clones had unconfirmed SARS-CoV-2 specificity. Contracting clones from day 15 to 85 had balanced CD4/CD8; later expanders favoured CD4+.

This receptor was identified in an adult woman who had mild COVID-19 (a few samples of this study predate the infection). Cell type and time point are not known. The gene calls are TRBV3-1 and TRBJ2-7; D is undetermined. Input material: PBMCs or a T cell subset sorted from them (not recorded which). CDR3 sequence: CASSQGFSYEQYF. CDR3 DNA sequence: TGTGCCAGCAGCCAGGGCTTCTCCTACGAGCAGTACTTC.